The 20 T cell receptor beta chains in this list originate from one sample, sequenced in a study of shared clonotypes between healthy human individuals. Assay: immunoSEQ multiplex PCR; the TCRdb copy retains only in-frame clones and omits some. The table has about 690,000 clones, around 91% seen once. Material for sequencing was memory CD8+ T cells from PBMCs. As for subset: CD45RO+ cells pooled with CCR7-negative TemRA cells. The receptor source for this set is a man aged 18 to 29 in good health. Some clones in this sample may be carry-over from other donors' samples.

The CDR3: CASSFSGRTEAFF. The CDR3 nucleotides are TGTGCCAGCAGCTTTTCTGGGCGTACTGAAGCTTTCTTT. V is TRBV7-3 and J is TRBJ1-1; D unresolved. V was pared by 3 bases and J by 5 bases, with 10 bases between. The CDR3 spans 13 residues. Germline assignment: CDR1 SGHTA and CDR2 FQGTGA.

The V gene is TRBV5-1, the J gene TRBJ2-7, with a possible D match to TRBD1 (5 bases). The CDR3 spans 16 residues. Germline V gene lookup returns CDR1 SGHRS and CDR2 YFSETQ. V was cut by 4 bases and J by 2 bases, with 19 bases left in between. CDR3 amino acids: CASSGLYRSSTYEQYF. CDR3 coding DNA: TGCGCCAGCAGCGGCCTCTACAGGAGTTCAACCTACGAGCAGTACTTC.

The CDR3 loop is CASSTIGGGHQETQYF. CDR3 coding DNA: TGTGCCAGCAGTACAATAGGAGGGGGTCACCAAGAGACCCAGTACTTC. The chain joins TRBV28 to TRBJ2-5; possibly TRBD1 or TRBD2 for D (6 bases each). Trimming shortened V by 5 bases and J by 0 bases, and 16 bases separated the two germline ends. CDR3 length equals 16 residues. Germline V CDR1 and CDR2: MDHEN, SYDVKM.

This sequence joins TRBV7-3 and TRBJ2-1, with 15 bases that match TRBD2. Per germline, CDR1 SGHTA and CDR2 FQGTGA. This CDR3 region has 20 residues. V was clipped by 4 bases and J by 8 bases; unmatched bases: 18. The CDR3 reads CASSSGFGTSGRSHPHEQFF. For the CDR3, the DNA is TGTGCCAGCAGCTCCGGTTTCGGGACTAGCGGGAGGTCCCACCCACATGAGCAGTTCTTC.

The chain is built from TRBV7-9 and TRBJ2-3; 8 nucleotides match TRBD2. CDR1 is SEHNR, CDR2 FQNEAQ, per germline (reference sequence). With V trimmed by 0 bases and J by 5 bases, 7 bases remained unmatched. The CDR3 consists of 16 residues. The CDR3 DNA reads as TGTGCCAGCAGCTTAGCTCTCGGACTAGCTATAGATACGCAGTATTTT. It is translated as CASSLALGLAIDTQYF.

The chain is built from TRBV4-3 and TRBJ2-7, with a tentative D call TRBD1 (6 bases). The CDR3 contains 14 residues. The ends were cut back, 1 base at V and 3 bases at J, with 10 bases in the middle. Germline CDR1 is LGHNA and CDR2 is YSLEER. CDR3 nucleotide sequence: TGCGCCAGCAGCCAAGTGACAGGTAGCTACGAGCAGTACTTC. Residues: CASSQVTGSYEQYF.

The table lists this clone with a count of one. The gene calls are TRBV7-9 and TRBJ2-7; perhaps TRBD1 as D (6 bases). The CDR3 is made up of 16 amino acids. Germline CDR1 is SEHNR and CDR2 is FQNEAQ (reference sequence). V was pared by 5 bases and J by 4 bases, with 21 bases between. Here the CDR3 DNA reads TGTGCCAGCAGCCACACACAGGGTATCTCCGAATACGAGCAGTACTTC. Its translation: CASSHTQGISEYEQYF.

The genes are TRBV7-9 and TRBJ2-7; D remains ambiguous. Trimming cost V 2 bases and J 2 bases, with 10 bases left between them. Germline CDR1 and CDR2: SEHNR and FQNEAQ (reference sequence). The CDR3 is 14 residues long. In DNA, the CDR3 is TGTGCCAGCAGCTTATCCGGGCCGGCCTACGAGCAGTACTTC. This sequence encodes CASSLSGPAYEQYF.

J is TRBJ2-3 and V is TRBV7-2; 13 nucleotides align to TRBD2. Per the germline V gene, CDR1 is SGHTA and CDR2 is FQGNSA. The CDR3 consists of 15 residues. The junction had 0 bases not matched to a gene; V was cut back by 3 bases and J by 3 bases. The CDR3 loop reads CASSLGLAGTDTQYF. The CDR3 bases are TGTGCCAGCAGCTTGGGACTAGCGGGGACAGATACGCAGTATTTT.

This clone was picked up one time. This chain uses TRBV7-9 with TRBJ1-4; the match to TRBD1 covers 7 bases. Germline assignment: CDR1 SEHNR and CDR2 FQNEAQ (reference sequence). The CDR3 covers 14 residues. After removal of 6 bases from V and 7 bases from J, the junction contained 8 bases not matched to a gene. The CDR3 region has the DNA TGTGCCAGCAGACGGGACAGCAAGAGTGAAAAACTGTTTTTT. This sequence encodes CASRRDSKSEKLFF.

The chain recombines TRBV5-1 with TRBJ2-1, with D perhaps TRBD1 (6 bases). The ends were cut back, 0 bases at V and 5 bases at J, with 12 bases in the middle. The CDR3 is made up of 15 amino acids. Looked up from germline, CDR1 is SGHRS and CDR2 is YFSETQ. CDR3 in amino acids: CASSLDRVGNNEQFF. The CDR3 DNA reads TGCGCCAGCAGCTTGGACAGGGTGGGTAACAATGAGCAGTTCTTC.

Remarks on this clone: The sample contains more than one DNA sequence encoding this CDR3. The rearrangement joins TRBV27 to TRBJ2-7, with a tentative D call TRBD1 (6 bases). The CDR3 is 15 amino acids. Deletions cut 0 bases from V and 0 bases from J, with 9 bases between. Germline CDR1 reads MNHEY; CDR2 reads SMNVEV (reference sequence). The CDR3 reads CASSLSGAVSYEQYF. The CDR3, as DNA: TGTGCCAGCAGTTTATCGGGGGCGGTCTCCTACGAGCAGTACTTC.

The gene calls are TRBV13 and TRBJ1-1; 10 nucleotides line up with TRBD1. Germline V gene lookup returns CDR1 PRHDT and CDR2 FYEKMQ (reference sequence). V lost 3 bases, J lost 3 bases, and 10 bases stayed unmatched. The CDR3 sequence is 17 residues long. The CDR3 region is CASSFYRTGGRDTEAFF. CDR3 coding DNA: TGTGCCAGCAGCTTTTATCGGACAGGGGGGCGTGACACTGAAGCTTTCTTT.

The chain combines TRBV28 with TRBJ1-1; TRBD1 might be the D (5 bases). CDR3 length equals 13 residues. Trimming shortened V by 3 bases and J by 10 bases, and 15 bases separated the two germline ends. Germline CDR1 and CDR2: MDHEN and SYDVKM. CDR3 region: CASSFTQGQPAFF. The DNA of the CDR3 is TGTGCCAGCAGTTTTACCCAGGGCCAGCCAGCTTTCTTT. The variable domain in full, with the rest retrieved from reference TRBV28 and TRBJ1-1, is DVKVTQSSRYLVKRTGEKVFLECVQDMDHENMFWYRQDPGLGLRLIYFSYDVKMKEKGDIPEGYSVSREKKERFSLILESASTNQTSMYLCASSFTQGQPAFFGQGTRLTVV.

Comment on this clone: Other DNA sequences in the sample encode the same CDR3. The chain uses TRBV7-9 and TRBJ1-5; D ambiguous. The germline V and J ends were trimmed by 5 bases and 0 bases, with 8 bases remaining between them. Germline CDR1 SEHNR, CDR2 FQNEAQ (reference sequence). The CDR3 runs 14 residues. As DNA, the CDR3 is TGTGCCAGCAGCCTCACAGATAGCAATCAGCCCCAGCATTTT. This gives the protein CASSLTDSNQPQHF.

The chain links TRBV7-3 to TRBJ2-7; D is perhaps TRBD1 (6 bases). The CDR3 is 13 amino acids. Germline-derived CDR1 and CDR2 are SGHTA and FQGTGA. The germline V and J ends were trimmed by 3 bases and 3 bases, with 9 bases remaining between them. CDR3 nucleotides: TGTGCCAGCAGCTTGGGGACAAACTACGAGCAGTACTTC. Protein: CASSLGTNYEQYF.

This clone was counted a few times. CDR3 residues: CASSYTLATEAFF. The DNA for the CDR3 is TGTGCCAGCAGTTATACGCTGGCGACTGAAGCTTTCTTT. The chain couples TRBV27 to TRBJ1-1; D call uncertain. The CDR3 consists of 13 residues. Germline V gene data show CDR1 as MNHEY and CDR2 as SMNVEV (reference sequence). Trimming pared 4 bases from V and 5 bases from J, leaving 11 bases between.

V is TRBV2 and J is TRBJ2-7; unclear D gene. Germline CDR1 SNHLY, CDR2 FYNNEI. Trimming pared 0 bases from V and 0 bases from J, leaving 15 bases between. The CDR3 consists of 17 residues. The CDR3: CASSEALKGRSSYEQYF. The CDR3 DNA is TGTGCCAGCAGTGAAGCGCTTAAGGGCAGGAGCTCCTACGAGCAGTACTTC.

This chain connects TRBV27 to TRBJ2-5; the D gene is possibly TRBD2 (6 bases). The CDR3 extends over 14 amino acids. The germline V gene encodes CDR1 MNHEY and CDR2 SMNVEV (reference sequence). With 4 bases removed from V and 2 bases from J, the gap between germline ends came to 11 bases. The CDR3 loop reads CASSSRRGQETQYF. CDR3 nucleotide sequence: TGTGCCAGCAGTTCCCGACGGGGGCAAGAGACCCAGTACTTC.

CDR3 coding DNA: TGCGCCAGCAGCCCGACGGACAGCTACGAGCAGTACTTC. The encoded protein is CASSPTDSYEQYF. V usage is TRBV4-1 and J usage is TRBJ2-7, with a weak D call TRBD1 (6 bases). Trimming removed 4 bases from V and 3 bases from J, with 10 bases in between. Germline V CDR1 and CDR2: MGHRA, YSYEKL. The CDR3 extends over 13 amino acids.